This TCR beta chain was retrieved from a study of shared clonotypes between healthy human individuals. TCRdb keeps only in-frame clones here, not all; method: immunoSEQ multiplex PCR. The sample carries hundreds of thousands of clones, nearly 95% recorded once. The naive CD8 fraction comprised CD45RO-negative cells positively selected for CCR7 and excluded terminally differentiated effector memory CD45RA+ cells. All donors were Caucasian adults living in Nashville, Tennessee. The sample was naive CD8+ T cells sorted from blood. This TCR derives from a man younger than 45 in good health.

CDR3 DNA: TGCGCCACCCAGGGACTAGCGGAAGAGACCCAGTACTTC. Translation gives CATQGLAEETQYF. This rearrangement joins TRBV10-2 to TRBJ2-5; TRBD2 aligns across 11 bases. CDR1 and CDR2 from the germline V gene are WSHSY and SAAADI. V lost 10 bases and J lost 3; bases outside the gene matches: 4. The CDR3 is made up of 13 amino acids.